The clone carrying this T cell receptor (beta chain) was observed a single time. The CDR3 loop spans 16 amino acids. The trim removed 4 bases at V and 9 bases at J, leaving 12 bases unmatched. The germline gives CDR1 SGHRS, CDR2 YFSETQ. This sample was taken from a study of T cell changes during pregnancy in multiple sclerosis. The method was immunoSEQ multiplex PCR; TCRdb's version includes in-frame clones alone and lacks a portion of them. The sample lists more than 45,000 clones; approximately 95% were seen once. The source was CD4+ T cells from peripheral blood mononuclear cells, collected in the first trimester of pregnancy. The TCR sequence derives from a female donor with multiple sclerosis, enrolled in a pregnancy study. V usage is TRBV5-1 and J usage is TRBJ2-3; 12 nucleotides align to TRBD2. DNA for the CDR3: TGCGCCAGCAGCACCGGAGCTAGCGGGGGGGCCGAAACGCAGTATTTT. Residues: CASSTGASGGAETQYF. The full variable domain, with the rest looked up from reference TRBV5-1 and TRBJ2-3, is KAGVTQTPRYLIKTRGQQVTLSCSPISGHRSVSWYQQTPGQGLQFLFEYFSETQRNKGNFPGRFSGRQFSNSRSEMNVSTLELGDSALYLCASSTGASGGAETQYFGPGTRLTVL.